Reported below is one T cell receptor beta chain. Its antigen remains unknown. This sample is part of a study of post-analysis software for immune sequencing data. Study-level points and caveats: TRBV segments more frequent in patients than in controls numbered about 5 and included TRBV5-6, TRBV5-1 and TRBV20-1. Significantly lower normalized Chao1 diversity was seen in multiple sclerosis patients than in controls. With F measure, samples from one preparation batch clustered together strongly.

V was clipped by 6 bases and J by 8 bases, with 10 bases between them. The CDR3 has 12 residues. In germline, CDR1 is SEHNR, CDR2 FQNEAQ (reference sequence). Built from TCR beta cDNA, the libraries had unique molecular identifiers in them. T cells numbering 1 to 10 million yielded roughly 0.5 million cDNA molecules. TCRdb analysed the PCR reads with MiXCR anew, one entry per CDR3 protein. The table has around 440,000 distinct CDR3 sequences, roughly 45% seen once. What was sequenced was blood. This rearrangement joins TRBV7-9 to TRBJ1-4; D gene ambiguous. The TCR sequence derives from a girl aged 10-17 years with multiple sclerosis. CDR3 loop: CASSWVGEKLFF. DNA for the CDR3: TGTGCCAGCAGTTGGGTAGGGGAAAAACTGTTTTTT.